These 8 T cell receptor beta chains were sequenced from one sample in a study of blood T cell repertoires in COVID-19 (dated by TCRdb to the early 2020s). Library preparation used the immunoSEQ multiplex PCR assay. The table was pulled from immuneACCESS by TCRdb, which kept in-frame rearrangements only. Such tables lose some clones; where checked, under half of the loss comes from unresolved V genes, and the rest has no known cause. The sample includes roughly 380,000 clones, with 89% observed a single time. Over 3.5% of the sample is taken by the ten largest. The sequenced sample consisted of peripheral blood. The receptors come from a woman aged 55-70 years with COVID-19, enrolled during active disease.

V and J are TRBV13 and TRBJ1-4; 9 nucleotides line up with TRBD1. The J segment lost 2 bases and the V segment lost 1 base, leaving 2 bases of the junction unmatched. Germline V gives CDR1 PRHDT, CDR2 FYEKMQ (reference sequence). The CDR3 has 16 residues. CDR3 protein: CASSLVGTGTNEKLFF. The CDR3 nucleotides are TGTGCCAGCAGCTTAGTGGGGACAGGGACTAATGAAAAACTGTTTTTT.

The chain carries TRBV11-2 and TRBJ2-2; TRBD1 might be the D (6 bases). The CDR3 sequence is 14 residues long. Per germline, CDR1 SGHAT and CDR2 FQNNGV. V lost 2 bases and J lost 5, with 9 bases in between. This CDR3 reads CASSLRGGTGELFF. The CDR3 DNA is TGTGCCAGCAGCTTAAGAGGGGGAACCGGGGAGCTGTTTTTT. The variable domain in full, completed from reference TRBV11-2 and TRBJ2-2, reads EAGVAQSPRYKIIEKRQSVAFWCNPISGHATLYWYQQILGQGPKLLIQFQNNGVVDDSQLPKDRFSAERLKGVDSTLKIQPAKLEDSAVYLCASSLRGGTGELFFGEGSRLTVL.

The rearrangement joins TRBV2 to TRBJ2-1; no definite D call. The V gene lost 4 bases and the J gene lost 6 bases, with 4 bases spanning the gap. The V gene's germline CDR1 is SNHLY and CDR2 FYNNEI. The CDR3 contains 11 residues. The CDR3 loop reads CASSAFNEQFF. The CDR3 nucleotides read TGTGCCAGCAGTGCATTCAATGAGCAGTTCTTC.

The gene calls are TRBV6-4 and TRBJ1-2, with TRBD1 matching over 8 bases. The germline gives CDR1 MRHNA, CDR2 SNTAGT. The CDR3 contains 13 residues. V dropped 6 bases and J dropped 6; count of bases not matched to a gene: 6. In nucleotides, the CDR3 is TGTGCCAGCAGAGGACAGGGCCCCAATGGCTACACCTTC. It is translated as CASRGQGPNGYTF.

The chain has TRBV7-2 and TRBJ1-6; the D is unclear. CDR1 and CDR2 (germline): SGHTA, FQGNSA. This CDR3 spans 18 amino acids. The V and J ends lost 0 bases and 1 base respectively, with 13 bases between them. CDR3 in amino acids: CASSLALSETSYNSPLHF. The CDR3 bases are TGTGCCAGCAGCTTAGCTCTCTCAGAAACGTCCTATAATTCACCCCTCCACTTT.

The gene calls are TRBV3-1 (or the pseudogene TRBV3-2) and TRBJ1-2; D not resolved. CDR3 length equals 16 residues. Germline CDR1 is LGHDT and CDR2 is YNNKEL (reference sequence). Trimming took off 0 bases at V and 4 bases at J, with 15 bases between the two ends. This chain's CDR3 is CASSQDREGIGYGYTF. CDR3 DNA: TGTGCCAGCAGCCAAGATCGGGAGGGAATAGGCTATGGCTACACCTTC.

This chain uses TRBV4-1 with TRBJ2-5; 8 nucleotides match TRBD2. The CDR3 is made up of 16 amino acids. V lost 3 bases and J lost 6; bases outside the gene matches: 12. Germline values: CDR1 MGHRA, CDR2 YSYEKL. The chain's CDR3 is CASSQLRVAGGQTQYF. CDR3 DNA: TGCGCCAGCAGCCAGCTAAGGGTGGCGGGGGGACAGACCCAGTACTTC.

This chain connects TRBV5-8 to TRBJ2-5, with a possible D match to TRBD1 (5 bases). The CDR3 is 14 amino acids. V lost 1 base and J lost 5, with 12 bases in between. Germline V gene data show CDR1 as SGHTS and CDR2 as YDEGEE. CDR3 in DNA: TGTGCCAGCAGCTTGTGGCAGGGCGCGGAGACCCAGTACTTC. Translated, it gives CASSLWQGAETQYF. The entire variable domain, with the rest obtained from reference TRBV5-8 and TRBJ2-5, is as follows: EAGVTQSPTHLIKTRGQQATLRCSPISGHTSVYWYQQALGLGLQFLLWYDEGEERNRGNFPPRFSGRQFPNYSSELNVNALELEDSALYLCASSLWQGAETQYFGPGTRLLVL.